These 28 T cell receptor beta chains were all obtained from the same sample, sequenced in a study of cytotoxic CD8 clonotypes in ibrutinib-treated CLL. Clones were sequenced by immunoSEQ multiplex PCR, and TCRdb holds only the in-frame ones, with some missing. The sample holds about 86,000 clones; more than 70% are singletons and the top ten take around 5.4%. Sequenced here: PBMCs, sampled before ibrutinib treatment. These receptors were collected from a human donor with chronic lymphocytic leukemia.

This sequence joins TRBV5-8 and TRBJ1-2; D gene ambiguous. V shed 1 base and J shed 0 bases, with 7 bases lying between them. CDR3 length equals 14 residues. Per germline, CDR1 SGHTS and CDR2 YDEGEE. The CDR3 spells CASSLLLANYGYTF. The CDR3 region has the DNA TGTGCCAGCAGCTTGCTTTTAGCTAACTATGGCTACACCTTC.

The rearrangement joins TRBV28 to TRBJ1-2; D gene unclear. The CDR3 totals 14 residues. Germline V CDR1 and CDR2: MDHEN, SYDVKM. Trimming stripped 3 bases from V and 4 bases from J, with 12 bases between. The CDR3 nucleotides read TGTGCCAGCAGTTTGTTAAGAAGCCTCTATGGCTACACCTTC. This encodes CASSLLRSLYGYTF.

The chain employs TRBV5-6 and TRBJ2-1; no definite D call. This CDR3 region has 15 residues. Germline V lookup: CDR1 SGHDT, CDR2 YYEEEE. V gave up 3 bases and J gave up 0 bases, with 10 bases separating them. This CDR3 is CASSSLQSSYNEQFF. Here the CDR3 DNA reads TGTGCCAGCAGCTCGTTGCAGAGCTCCTACAATGAGCAGTTCTTC.

The CDR3 sequence: CASSQGSAAFF. The DNA for the CDR3 is TGCGCCAGCAGCCAAGGGTCTGCAGCTTTCTTT. This chain links TRBV4-1 with TRBJ1-1; D is unresolved. Trimming shortened V by 1 base and J by 10 bases, and 7 bases separated the two germline ends. Germline-derived CDR1 and CDR2 are MGHRA and YSYEKL. The CDR3 runs 11 residues.

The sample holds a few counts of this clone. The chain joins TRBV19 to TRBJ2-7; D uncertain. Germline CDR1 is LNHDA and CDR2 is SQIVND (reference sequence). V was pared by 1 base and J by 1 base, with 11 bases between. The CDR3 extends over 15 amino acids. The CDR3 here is CASSIVHGSSYEQYF. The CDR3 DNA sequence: TGTGCCAGTAGTATAGTTCACGGGTCATCCTACGAGCAGTACTTC.

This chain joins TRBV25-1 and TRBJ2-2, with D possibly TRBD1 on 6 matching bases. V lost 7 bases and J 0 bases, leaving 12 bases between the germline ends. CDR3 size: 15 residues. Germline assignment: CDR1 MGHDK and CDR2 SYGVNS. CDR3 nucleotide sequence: TGTGCCAGCACCCAGGGACATTCGAACACCGGGGAGCTGTTTTTT. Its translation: CASTQGHSNTGELFF.

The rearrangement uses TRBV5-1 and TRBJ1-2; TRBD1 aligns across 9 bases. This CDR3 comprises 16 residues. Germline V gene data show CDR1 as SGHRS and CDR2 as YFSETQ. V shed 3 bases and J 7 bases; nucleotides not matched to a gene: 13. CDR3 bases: TGCGCCAGCAGCTCCCGGGACAGGGACCTAGTCGGTGGCTACACCTTC. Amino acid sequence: CASSSRDRDLVGGYTF.

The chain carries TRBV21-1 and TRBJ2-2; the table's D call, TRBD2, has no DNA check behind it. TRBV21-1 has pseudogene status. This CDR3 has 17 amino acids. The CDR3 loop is CASSCPAGGWKTGELFF. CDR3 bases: TGTGCCAGCAGCTGTCCAGCGGGAGGGTGGAAGACCGGGGAGCTGTTTTTT.

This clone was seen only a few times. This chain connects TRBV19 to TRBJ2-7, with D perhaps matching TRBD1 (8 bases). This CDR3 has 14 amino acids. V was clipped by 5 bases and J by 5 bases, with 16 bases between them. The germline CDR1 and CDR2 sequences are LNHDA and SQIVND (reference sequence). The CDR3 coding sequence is TGTGCCAGTAGTGCCCGGACAGGGAGGGACGAGCAGTACTTC. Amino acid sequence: CASSARTGRDEQYF.

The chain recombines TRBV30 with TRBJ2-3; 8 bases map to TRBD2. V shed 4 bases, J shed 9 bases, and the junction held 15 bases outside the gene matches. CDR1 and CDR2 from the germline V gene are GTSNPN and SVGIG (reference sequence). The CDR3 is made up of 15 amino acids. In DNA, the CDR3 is TGTGCCTGGACCAGAAGCGGGAGTGACCCGGAGACGCAGTATTTT. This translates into CAWTRSGSDPETQYF. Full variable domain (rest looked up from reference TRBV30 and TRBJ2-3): SQTIHQWPATLVQPVGSPLSLECTVEGTSNPNLYWYRQAAGRGLQLLFYSVGIGQISSEVPQNLSASRPQDRQFILSSKKLLLSDSGFYLCAWTRSGSDPETQYFGPGTRLTVL.

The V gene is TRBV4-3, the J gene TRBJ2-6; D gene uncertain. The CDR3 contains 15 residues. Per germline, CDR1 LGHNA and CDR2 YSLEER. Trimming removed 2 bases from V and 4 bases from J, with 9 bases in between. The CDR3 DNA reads TGCGCCAGCAGCCAAACGGCAGGAGGGGCCAACGTCCTGACTTTC. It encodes CASSQTAGGANVLTF.

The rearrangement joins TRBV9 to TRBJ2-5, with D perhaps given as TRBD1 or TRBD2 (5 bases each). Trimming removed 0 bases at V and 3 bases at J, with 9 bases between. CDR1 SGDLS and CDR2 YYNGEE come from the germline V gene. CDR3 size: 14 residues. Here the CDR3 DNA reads TGTGCCAGCAGCGTAGAAGGGACCGAAGAGACCCAGTACTTC. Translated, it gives CASSVEGTEETQYF.

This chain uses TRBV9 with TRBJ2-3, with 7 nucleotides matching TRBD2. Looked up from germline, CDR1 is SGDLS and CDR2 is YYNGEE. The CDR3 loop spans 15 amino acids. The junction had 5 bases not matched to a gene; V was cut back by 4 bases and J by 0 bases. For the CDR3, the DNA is TGTGCCAGCAGCCCGAGCGGGACTAGCACAGATACGCAGTATTTT. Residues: CASSPSGTSTDTQYF.

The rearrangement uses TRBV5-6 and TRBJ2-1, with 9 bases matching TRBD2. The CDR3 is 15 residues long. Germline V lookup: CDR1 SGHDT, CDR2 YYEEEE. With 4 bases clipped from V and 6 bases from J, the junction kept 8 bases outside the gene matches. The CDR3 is CASSLSGRPLNEQFF. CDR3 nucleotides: TGTGCCAGCAGCCTGAGCGGGAGGCCCCTCAATGAGCAGTTCTTC. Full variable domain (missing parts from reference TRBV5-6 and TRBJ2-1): DAGVTQSPTHLIKTRGQQVTLRCSPKSGHDTVSWYQQALGQGPQFIFQYYEEEERQRGNFPDRFSGHQFPNYSSELNVNALLLGDSALYLCASSLSGRPLNEQFFGPGTRLTVL.

This CDR3 is CASSSDTYYEQYF. CDR3 sequence (DNA): TGTGCCAGCAGCTCCGACACCTACTACGAGCAGTACTTC. The gene calls are TRBV7-9 and TRBJ2-7; D is unclear. Per germline, CDR1 SEHNR and CDR2 FQNEAQ (reference sequence). This CDR3 has 13 amino acids. Trimming removed 4 bases from V and 3 bases from J, with 10 bases in between. The whole variable domain, filled in from reference TRBV7-9 and TRBJ2-7, reads DTGVSQNPRHKITKRGQNVTFRCDPISEHNRLYWYRQTLGQGPEFLTYFQNEAQLEKSRLLSDRFSAERPKGSFSTLEIQRTEQGDSAMYLCASSSDTYYEQYFGPGTRLTVT.

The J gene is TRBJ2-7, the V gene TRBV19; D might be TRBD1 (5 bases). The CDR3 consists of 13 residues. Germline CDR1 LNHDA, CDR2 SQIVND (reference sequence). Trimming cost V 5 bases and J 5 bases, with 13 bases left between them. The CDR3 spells CASSHQGSHEQYF. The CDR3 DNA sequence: TGTGCCAGTAGTCACCAGGGTTCTCACGAGCAGTACTTC.

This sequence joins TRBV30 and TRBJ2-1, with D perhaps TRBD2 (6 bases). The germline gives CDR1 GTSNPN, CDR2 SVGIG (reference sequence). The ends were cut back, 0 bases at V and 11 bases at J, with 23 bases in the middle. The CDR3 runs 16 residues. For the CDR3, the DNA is TGTGCCTGGAGTGTACATCGGGGGACGAGGGAGTATAAGCAGTTCTTC. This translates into CAWSVHRGTREYKQFF.

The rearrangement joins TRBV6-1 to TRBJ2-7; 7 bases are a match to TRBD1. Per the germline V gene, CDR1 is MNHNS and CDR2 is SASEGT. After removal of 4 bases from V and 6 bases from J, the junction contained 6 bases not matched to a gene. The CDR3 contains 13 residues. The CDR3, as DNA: TGTGCCAGCAGTGCGACAGGGCGGCGCGAGCAGTACTTC. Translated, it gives CASSATGRREQYF.

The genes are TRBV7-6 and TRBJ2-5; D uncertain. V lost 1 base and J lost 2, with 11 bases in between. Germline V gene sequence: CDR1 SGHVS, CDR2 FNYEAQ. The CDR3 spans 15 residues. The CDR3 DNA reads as TGTGCCAGCAGCTTAGTTCCCCAAAGACAAGAGACCCAGTACTTC. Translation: CASSLVPQRQETQYF.

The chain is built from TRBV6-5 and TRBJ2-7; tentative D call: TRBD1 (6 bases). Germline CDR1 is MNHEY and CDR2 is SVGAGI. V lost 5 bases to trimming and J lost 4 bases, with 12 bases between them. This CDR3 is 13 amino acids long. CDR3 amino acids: CASSVQGGYEQYF. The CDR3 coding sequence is TGTGCCAGCAGTGTACAGGGTGGATACGAGCAGTACTTC.

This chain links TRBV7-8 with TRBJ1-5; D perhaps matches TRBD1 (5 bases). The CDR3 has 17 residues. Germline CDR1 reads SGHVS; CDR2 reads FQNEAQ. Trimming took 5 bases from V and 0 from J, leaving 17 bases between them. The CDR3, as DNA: TGTGCCAGCAGCCACGGGCGCACAGGCTATAGCAATCAGCCCCAGCATTTT. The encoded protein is CASSHGRTGYSNQPQHF. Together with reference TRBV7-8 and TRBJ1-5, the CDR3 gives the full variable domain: GAGVSQSPRYKVAKRGQDVALRCDPISGHVSLFWYQQALGQGPEFLTYFQNEAQLDKSGLPSDRFFAERPEGSVSTLKIQRTQQEDSAVYLCASSHGRTGYSNQPQHFGDGTRLSIL.

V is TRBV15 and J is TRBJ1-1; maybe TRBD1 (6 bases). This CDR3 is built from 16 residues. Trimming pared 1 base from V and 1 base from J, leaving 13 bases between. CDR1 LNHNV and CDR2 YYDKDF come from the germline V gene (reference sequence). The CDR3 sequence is CATSRGGTQGNTEAFF. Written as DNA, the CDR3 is TGTGCCACCAGCAGAGGGGGGACACAGGGGAACACTGAAGCTTTCTTT.

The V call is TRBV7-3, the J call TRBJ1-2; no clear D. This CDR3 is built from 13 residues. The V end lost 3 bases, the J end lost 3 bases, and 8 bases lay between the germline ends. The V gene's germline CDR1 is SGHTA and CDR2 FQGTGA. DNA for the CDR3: TGTGCCAGCAGCTTCGCCCGGGACTATGGCTACACCTTC. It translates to CASSFARDYGYTF.

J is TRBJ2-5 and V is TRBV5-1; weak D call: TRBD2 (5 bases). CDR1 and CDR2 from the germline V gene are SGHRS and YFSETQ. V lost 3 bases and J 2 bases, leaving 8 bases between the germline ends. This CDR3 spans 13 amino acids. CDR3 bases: TGCGCCAGCAGCTCCACGGGACAAGAGACCCAGTACTTC. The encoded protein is CASSSTGQETQYF.

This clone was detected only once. CDR3 sequence (DNA): TGTGCCAGCAGCGTAGGGGTTAGTTTCAGTTTCGCCGACAATGAGCAGTTCTTC. Translation gives CASSVGVSFSFADNEQFF. The rearrangement joins TRBV9 to TRBJ2-1; D gene unclear. Germline CDR1 is SGDLS and CDR2 is YYNGEE. The CDR3 totals 18 residues. V lost 0 bases and J lost 5, with 21 bases in between.

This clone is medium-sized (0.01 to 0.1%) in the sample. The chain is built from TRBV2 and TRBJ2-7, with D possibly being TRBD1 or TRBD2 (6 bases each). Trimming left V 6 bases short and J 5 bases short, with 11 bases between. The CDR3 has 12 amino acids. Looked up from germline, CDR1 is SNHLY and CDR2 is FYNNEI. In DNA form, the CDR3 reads TGTGCCAGCAGCTCAGGGGAGGACGAGCAGTACTTC. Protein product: CASSSGEDEQYF.

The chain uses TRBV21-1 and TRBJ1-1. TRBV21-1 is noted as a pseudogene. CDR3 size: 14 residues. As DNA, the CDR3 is TGTGCCAGCAGCAGAGGGGAGCTGAACACTGAAGCTTTCTTT. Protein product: CASSRGELNTEAFF.

CDR3 nucleotide sequence: TGTGCCAGCAGCTCAGGGTTTGGTAATGGCTACACCTTC. This codes for CASSSGFGNGYTF. The chain is built from TRBV9 and TRBJ1-2; D perhaps matches TRBD1 (5 bases). CDR3 length equals 13 residues. Between the trimmed V and J ends, which lost 4 bases and 6 bases, there was a span of 13 bases. In germline, CDR1 is SGDLS, CDR2 YYNGEE.